The 5 T cell receptor beta chains reported below all come from one sample, sequenced in a study of blood T cell repertoires in COVID-19. Only in-frame clones appear in the TCRdb table, and some are missing; sequencing was by immunoSEQ multiplex PCR. The sample includes a few hundred thousand clones, 89% seen only once; the top ten take around 9%. Sequencing was performed on PBMCs or T cells enriched from blood (not recorded which). Receptor source: a young woman who had recovered from COVID-19.

This rearrangement joins TRBV6-5 to TRBJ2-7, with D possibly TRBD1 on 6 matching bases. CDR3 size: 15 residues. CDR1 and CDR2 (germline): MNHEY, SVGAGI. V was clipped by 0 bases and J by 2 bases, with 11 bases between them. The CDR3 reads CASSYSSGAPYEQYF. CDR3 sequence (DNA): TGTGCCAGCAGTTACTCATCAGGGGCTCCCTACGAGCAGTACTTC.

This clone has more than one count but fewer than ten. The chain recombines TRBV4-1 with TRBJ2-7; D possibly corresponds to TRBD1 (6 bases). The V end was cut by 0 bases, the J end by 4 bases, with 16 bases between. Germline V gives CDR1 MGHRA, CDR2 YSYEKL. This CDR3 is 16 amino acids long. CDR3 loop: CASSQDMAGVSYEQYF. CDR3 in DNA: TGCGCCAGCAGCCAAGATATGGCAGGGGTTTCTTACGAGCAGTACTTC.

This chain connects TRBV19 to TRBJ2-7, with no clear D. The CDR3 loop spans 14 amino acids. Germline lookup yields CDR1 LNHDA and CDR2 SQIVND (reference sequence). V lost 1 base and J lost 5, with 12 bases in between. CDR3 residues: CASSIGLQVNEQYF. The DNA for the CDR3 is TGTGCCAGTAGTATAGGCCTCCAGGTAAACGAGCAGTACTTC.

This chain joins TRBV18 and TRBJ1-3, with D possibly matching TRBD1 (5 bases). V was clipped by 1 base and J by 4 bases, with 14 bases between them. CDR1 KGHSH and CDR2 LQKENI come from the germline V gene. The CDR3 runs to 16 residues. The DNA of the CDR3 is TGTGCCAGCTCACCACTTCAAGGGCAGGGAGGAAACACCATATATTTT. Protein: CASSPLQGQGGNTIYF.

The J gene is TRBJ2-7, the V gene TRBV7-8; D is perhaps TRBD2 (7 bases). V was clipped by 1 base and J by 2 bases, with 12 bases between them. Germline V gene lookup returns CDR1 SGHVS and CDR2 FQNEAQ. The length of the CDR3 is 15 residues. The CDR3 DNA reads as TGTGCCAGCAGCTTAGTAGGGGGGGGCCCCTACGAGCAGTACTTC. Amino acids: CASSLVGGGPYEQYF. Using reference TRBV7-8 and TRBJ2-7 for the parts outside the CDR3, the full variable domain is GAGVSQSPRYKVAKRGQDVALRCDPISGHVSLFWYQQALGQGPEFLTYFQNEAQLDKSGLPSDRFFAERPEGSVSTLKIQRTQQEDSAVYLCASSLVGGGPYEQYFGPGTRLTVT.